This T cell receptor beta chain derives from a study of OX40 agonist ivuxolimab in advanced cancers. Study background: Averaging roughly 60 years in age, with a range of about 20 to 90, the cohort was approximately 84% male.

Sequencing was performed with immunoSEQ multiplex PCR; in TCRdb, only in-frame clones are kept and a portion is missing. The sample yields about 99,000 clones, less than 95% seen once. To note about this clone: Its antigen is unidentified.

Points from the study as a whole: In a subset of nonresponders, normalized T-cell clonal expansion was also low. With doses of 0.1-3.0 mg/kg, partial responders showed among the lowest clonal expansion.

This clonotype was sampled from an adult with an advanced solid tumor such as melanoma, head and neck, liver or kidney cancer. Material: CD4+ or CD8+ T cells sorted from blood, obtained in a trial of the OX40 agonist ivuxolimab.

The CDR3 region is CASSPGTGMNTEAFF. The CDR3 coding sequence is TGCGCCAGCAGCCCGGGGACAGGCATGAACACTGAAGCTTTCTTT. This sequence joins TRBV5-1 and TRBJ1-1, with TRBD1 identical over 8 bases. The CDR3 has 15 amino acids. The germline CDR1 and CDR2 sequences are SGHRS and YFSETQ. The V gene end was trimmed by 4 bases and the J gene end by 0 bases; junction bases not matched to a gene: 5.